This T cell receptor beta chain was observed in a study of control samples from healthy donors and cancer patients. Assay used: immunoSEQ multiplex PCR; TCRdb lists only in-frame clones, some missing. This sample yields 75,000 to 90,000 clones, of which around 90% are seen a single time; around a tenth belongs to the top ten. The CDR3 totals 14 residues. Trimming shortened V by 3 bases and J by 2 bases, and 11 bases separated the two germline ends. Germline-derived CDR1 and CDR2 are SGDLS and YYNGEE. Input material: PBMCs. The clonotype was recovered from a woman aged 45-65 years with colorectal cancer. V gene TRBV9 combines with J gene TRBJ1-2; D is uncertain. CDR3 sequence reads: CASSERRRNYGYTF. In DNA, the CDR3 is TGTGCCAGCAGCGAGCGCAGGCGAAACTATGGCTACACCTTC.